These T cell receptor beta chains were read from a single sample in a study of response to subunit inactivated influenza vaccine. TCRdb ran MiXCR on the RT-PCR reads and lists one entry per CDR3 protein. Here the sample spans 500,000 or so distinct CDR3 sequences, approximately 15% being singletons. Specimen: CD4+ T cells sorted from PBMCs, collected 23 months after vaccination. The receptor source for this set is a man in his fifties or sixties who received an inactivated influenza vaccine. Each CDR3 is given without its conserved first and last residue. The order of the fields is V gene, J gene, CDR3 protein.

TRBV6-2/TRBV6-3	TRBJ2-2	ASSPLAGAKGELF
TRBV12-3/TRBV12-4	TRBJ2-7	ASRTGQGTYYEQY
TRBV29-1	TRBJ2-7	SVEKGVEQY
TRBV15	TRBJ2-1	ATSRDAGPYNEQF
TRBV11-2	TRBJ2-7	ASSSGRIYEQY
TRBV28	TRBJ2-1	ASRPEALEQF
TRBV12-3/TRBV12-4	TRBJ1-5	ASSLTSNQPQH
TRBV5-1	TRBJ2-1	ASSAQGASGVAGQF
TRBV7-6	TRBJ2-3	ASRMTGGLTDTQY
TRBV20-1	TRBJ2-4	SAPTSGEAKNIQY
TRBV4-1	TRBJ2-3	ASSQGDTDTQY
TRBV7-2	TRBJ1-5	ASSKNRDQPQH
TRBV7-9	TRBJ2-3	ASSYGTSGSVDTQY
TRBV12-3/TRBV12-4	TRBJ2-3	ASSPTGATRTQY
TRBV5-1	TRBJ1-1	ASRASGGRNTEAF
TRBV5-1	TRBJ2-7	ASSDGQNSYEQY
TRBV28	TRBJ1-4	ASTSYRLLF